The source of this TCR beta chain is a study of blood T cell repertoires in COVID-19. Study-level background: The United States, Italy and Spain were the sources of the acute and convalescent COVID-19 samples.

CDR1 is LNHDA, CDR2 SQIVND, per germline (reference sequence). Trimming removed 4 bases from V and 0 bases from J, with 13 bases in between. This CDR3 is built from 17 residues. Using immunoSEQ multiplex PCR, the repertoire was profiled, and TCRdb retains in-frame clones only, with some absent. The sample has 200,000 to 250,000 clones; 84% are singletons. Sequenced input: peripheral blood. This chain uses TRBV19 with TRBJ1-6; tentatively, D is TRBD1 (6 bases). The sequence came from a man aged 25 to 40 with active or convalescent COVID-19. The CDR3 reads CASSRDTKSSYNSPLHF. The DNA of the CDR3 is TGTGCCAGTAGTAGGGACACCAAGAGCTCCTATAATTCACCCCTCCACTTT.